The present entry profiles one TCR beta chain with its context. The germline V and J ends were trimmed by 2 bases and 0 bases, with 11 bases remaining between them. The CDR3 has 15 amino acids. The germline CDR1 and CDR2 sequences are SGHRS and YFSETQ. These data originate in a study of cytomegalovirus exposure and HLA in healthy donors. Use of 60 Vbeta and 13 Jbeta primers characterized the PCR. Sequencing used immunoSEQ multiplex PCR; TCRdb keeps in-frame clones, though not all of them. The sample has 150,000 to 180,000 clones; over 60% are singletons. Sequenced input: PBMCs. The TCR originated in a woman aged 40 to 55 in good health and CMV-seronegative. This rearrangement joins TRBV5-1 to TRBJ1-2, with D hard to call. The CDR3, as DNA: TGCGCCAGCAGCTTCGGATTCGACTCTAACTATGGCTACACCTTC. Its protein is CASSFGFDSNYGYTF.